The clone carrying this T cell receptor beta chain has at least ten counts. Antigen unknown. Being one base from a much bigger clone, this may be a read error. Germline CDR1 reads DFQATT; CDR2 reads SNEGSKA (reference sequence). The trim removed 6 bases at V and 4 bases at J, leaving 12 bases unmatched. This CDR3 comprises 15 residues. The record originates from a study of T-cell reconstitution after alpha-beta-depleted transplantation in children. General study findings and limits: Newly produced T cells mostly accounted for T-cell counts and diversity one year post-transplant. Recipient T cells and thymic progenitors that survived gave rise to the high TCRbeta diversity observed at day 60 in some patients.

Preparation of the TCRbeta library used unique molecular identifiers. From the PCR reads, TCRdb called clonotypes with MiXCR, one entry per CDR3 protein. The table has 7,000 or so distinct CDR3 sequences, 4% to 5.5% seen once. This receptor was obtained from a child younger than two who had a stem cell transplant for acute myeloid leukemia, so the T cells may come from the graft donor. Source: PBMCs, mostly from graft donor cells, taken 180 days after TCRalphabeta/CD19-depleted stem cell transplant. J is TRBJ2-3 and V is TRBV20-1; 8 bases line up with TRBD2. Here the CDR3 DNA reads TGCAGTGCCTTCTCCGGGAGGGCCCTACCAGATACGCAGTATTTT. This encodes CSAFSGRALPDTQYF.